This T cell receptor beta chain was recovered during a study of blood T cell repertoires in COVID-19. Only in-frame clones appear in the TCRdb table, and some are missing; sequencing was by immunoSEQ multiplex PCR. The table has about 130,000 clones, about 86% seen once; the top ten hold 15% to 20%. This CDR3 comprises 15 residues. V was pared by 4 bases and J by 3 bases, with 6 bases of the junction left unmatched. In germline, CDR1 is SGHRS, CDR2 YFSETQ. Sequencing was carried out using peripheral blood. This chain joins TRBV5-1 and TRBJ2-2; 7 nucleotides agree with TRBD2. The receptor comes from a woman in her forties or fifties who had recovered from COVID-19. CDR3 loop: CASSREGPDTGELFF. The CDR3 coding sequence is TGCGCCAGCAGCAGGGAGGGCCCGGACACCGGGGAGCTGTTTTTT. Together with reference TRBV5-1 and TRBJ2-2, the CDR3 gives the full variable domain: KAGVTQTPRYLIKTRGQQVTLSCSPISGHRSVSWYQQTPGQGLQFLFEYFSETQRNKGNFPGRFSGRQFSNSRSEMNVSTLELGDSALYLCASSREGPDTGELFFGEGSRLTVL.